The 7 T cell receptor delta chains reported below all come from one sample, sequenced in a study of γδ T cells in repeated Plasmodium falciparum infection. TCRdb used CATT to re-call clones from the multiplex PCR reads. Among approximately 50,000 delta-chain clones listed, about 2% were seen once. Bulk repertoires came from Vgamma9/Vdelta2+ or Vdelta2-negative gammadelta T cells flow-sorted from PBMC. Sequenced sample: gamma-delta T cells from blood. These TCRs come from a pool of human donors (malaria-infected and uninfected, not separated).

This clone showed up just a few times. TCRdb has a much larger clone's protein, which differs at residue 12 from the translation of this DNA, likely because of a read error; what is shown is the protein translated from the DNA. The J gene is TRDJ1, the V gene TRAV38-2/DV8; 12 nucleotides match TRDD3. Since TCRdb gives no J gene, matching the DNA to germline was used here to assign it. The CDR3 has 26 residues. The junction had 39 bases not matched to a gene; V was cut back by 6 bases and J by 3 bases. Germline V gene data show CDR1 as TSESDYY and CDR2 as QEAYKQQN. The CDR3 spells CAYTGPPSTQPCTGGYHTTGPDKLIF. CDR3 nucleotide sequence: TGTGCTTATACGGGGCCGCCCTCCACTCAGCCCTGTACTGGGGGATACCATACGACGGGTCCCGATAAACTCATCTTT.

For this clone: It differs at one base from a far larger clone, so likely a read error. The same CDR3 can be traced to other DNA sequences in this sample. The rearrangement joins TRDV1 to TRDJ1; 11 bases are a match to TRDD3. Germline V lookup: CDR1 TSWWSYY, CDR2 QGS. Trimming removed 0 bases from V and 3 bases from J; junction bases left unmatched: 15. This CDR3 is 20 amino acids long. The CDR3 is CALGELLTRWGIRLADKLIF. The CDR3 bases are TGTGCTCTTGGGGAACTATTAACGCGGTGGGGGATACGCCTTGCCGATAAACTCATCTTT.

This clone has only a few counts. Since a much larger clone is just one base distant, this may be a read error. The CDR3 coding sequence is TGTGCAGCAACCACTGTTGGGTTGGAGGACCATAAACTCATCTTT. Translation: CAATTVGLEDHKLIF. V and J are TRAV29/DV5 and TRDJ1; no firm D call. The germline CDR1 and CDR2 sequences are NSMFDY and ISSIKDK. V was pared by 3 bases and J by 6 bases, with 21 bases between. This CDR3 is built from 15 residues.

A word on this clone: A far larger clone is one base from this, pointing to a likely read error. This specimen includes other DNA sequences encoding the same CDR3. The chain combines TRDV3 with TRDJ1; 11 bases agree with TRDD3. Germline CDR1 and CDR2: TVYSNPD and GDNSRS (reference sequence). This CDR3 comprises 14 residues. Here the CDR3 reads CATCRGGYASGLIF. DNA for the CDR3: TGTGCTACCTGCCGTGGGGGATACGCGTCTGGACTTATCTTT.

A remark on this clone: The mismatch at residue 3 between this DNA's translation and the TCRdb protein of a much larger clone likely reflects a read error; the protein shown is translated from the DNA. This rearrangement joins TRDV2 to TRDJ1, with D unresolved. No J gene was available from TCRdb, and it was assigned here by a germline match of the DNA. The germline V gene encodes CDR1 GEAIGNYY and CDR2 EKD. CDR3 size: 17 residues. CDR3 sequence: CAYDTVSSPGYTDKLIF. The CDR3 DNA follows: TGTGCCTATGACACCGTGTCCTCTCCGGGGTACACCGATAAACTCATCTTT.

Turning to this clone: The likely explanation is a read error, given a far larger clone one base away. The same CDR3 is also encoded by other DNA sequences in this sample. The V gene was identified as TRDV2, while no J gene was called; TRDD3 was called by the table and not checked on the DNA. Germline values: CDR1 GEAIGNYY, CDR2 EKD. The CDR3 has 15 amino acids. The CDR3 DNA follows: TGTGCCTGTGACCCTCTGGGGGACACCACCGATAAACTAATCTTT. It translates to CACDPLGDTTDKLIF.

This clone was seen more than once but under ten times. TCRdb has a much larger clone's protein, which differs at residue 12 from the translation of this DNA, likely because of a read error; what is shown is the protein translated from the DNA. The chain employs TRDV1 and TRDJ1, with 7 bases fitting TRDD2. The CDR3 spans 13 residues. The germline gives CDR1 TSWWSYY, CDR2 QGS. Here the CDR3 reads CALGEVPTNKLTF. DNA for the CDR3: TGTGCTCTTGGGGAAGTTCCTACGAATAAACTCACCTTT.